This T cell receptor beta chain was profiled in a study of cytomegalovirus exposure and HLA in healthy donors. Study in general: Counted in an early data release were roughly 81 million unique TCRs from HLA-typed donors.

Germline CDR1 SQVTM, CDR2 ANQGSEA. Trimming took 3 bases from V and 5 from J, leaving 10 bases between them. The CDR3 covers 12 residues. Use of 60 Vbeta and 13 Jbeta primers characterized the PCR. Profiled with immunoSEQ multiplex PCR; TCRdb holds only in-frame clones, not every one. The data contain over 150,000 clones, around 69% of them singletons. Sequenced: PBMCs. The source is a man between 60 and 70 years old in good health and CMV-seronegative. The rearrangement links TRBV29-1 to TRBJ2-5, with D unresolved. The CDR3 DNA reads as TGCAGCGTTGAGGAAGTCGGGGAGACCCAGTACTTC. This translates into CSVEEVGETQYF. Combining the CDR3 with reference TRBV29-1 and TRBJ2-5 gives the whole variable domain SAVISQKPSRDICQRGTSLTIQCQVDSQVTMMFWYRQQPGQSLTLIATANQGSEATYESGFVIDKFPISRPNLTFSTLTVSNMSPEDSSIYLCSVEEVGETQYFGPGTRLLVL.